Below are 6 T cell receptor beta chains sequenced from a single sample in a study of a mutant IDH1 vaccine in newly diagnosed glioma. Time point specified: baseline, week 1 (first vaccination visit). Treatment here: pre-vaccination baseline after standard-of-care therapy. Clones were sequenced by immunoSEQ multiplex PCR, and TCRdb holds only the in-frame ones, with some missing. Among tens of thousands of clones listed, about 85% were seen once. The sequences come from PBMCs, collected from a glioma patient treated with radiotherapy, temozolomide or both. The receptor source for this set is a woman in her 40s with glioma.

This clone is a singleton in its sample. The chain recombines TRBV27 with TRBJ1-5; 7 bases map to TRBD1. Looked up from germline, CDR1 is MNHEY and CDR2 is SMNVEV (reference sequence). CDR3 size: 18 residues. V dropped 1 base and J dropped 1; count of bases not matched to a gene: 10. Here the CDR3 reads CASSLYPLTGLSNQPQHF. CDR3 DNA sequence: TGTGCCAGCAGTTTATATCCCTTGACAGGGTTGAGCAATCAGCCCCAGCATTTT.

The chain links TRBV19 to TRBJ1-6; no clear D gene. Germline CDR1 reads LNHDA; CDR2 reads SQIVND (reference sequence). The V end was cut by 5 bases, the J end by 7 bases, with 12 bases between. The CDR3 totals 14 residues. The CDR3 reads CASSPPPENSPLHF. The DNA for the CDR3 is TGTGCCAGTAGTCCCCCGCCTGAGAATTCACCCCTCCACTTT.

This clone was seen a single time. Mismatch with germline at one junction end may stem from a read error. The chain employs TRBV2 and TRBJ1-6, with 12 positions matching TRBD1. Germline V gene sequence: CDR1 SNHLY, CDR2 FYNNEI. The CDR3 extends over 15 amino acids. The CDR3: CASSSGTGGNSPLHF. The CDR3 DNA reads TGTGCCAGCAGTTCCGGGACAGGGGGCAATTCACCCCTTCACTTT.

This chain joins TRBV15 and TRBJ1-5; unclear D gene. Germline V gene data show CDR1 as LNHNV and CDR2 as YYDKDF (reference sequence). The CDR3 is 14 residues long. The V end lost 1 base, the J end lost 3 bases, and 7 bases lay between the germline ends. CDR3 loop: CATSRGYLNQPQHF. CDR3 nucleotide sequence: TGTGCCACCAGCAGAGGCTATCTCAATCAGCCCCAGCATTTT.

The CDR3 protein is CAIGPLSEKLFF. The CDR3 coding sequence is TGTGCCATTGGCCCACTGTCTGAAAAACTGTTTTTT. The chain couples TRBV28 to TRBJ1-4, with D unclear. Germline assignment: CDR1 MDHEN and CDR2 SYDVKM. Trimming took off 10 bases at V and 7 bases at J, with 13 bases between the two ends. This CDR3 spans 12 amino acids. The full variable domain, its missing parts supplied by reference TRBV28 and TRBJ1-4, is DVKVTQSSRYLVKRTGEKVFLECVQDMDHENMFWYRQDPGLGLRLIYFSYDVKMKEKGDIPEGYSVSREKKERFSLILESASTNQTSMYLCAIGPLSEKLFFGSGTQLSVL.

This clone occurred once. This chain links TRBV5-6 with TRBJ2-5, with 8 bases identical to TRBD1. Germline CDR1 is SGHDT and CDR2 is YYEEEE. The ends lost 4 bases at V and 0 bases at J; junction bases unmatched: 11. There are 17 residues in the CDR3. The CDR3 sequence: CASSPLRTGTYQETQYF. CDR3 nucleotides: TGTGCCAGCAGCCCACTGAGGACAGGGACGTACCAAGAGACCCAGTACTTC. Using reference TRBV5-6 and TRBJ2-5 for the parts outside the CDR3, the full variable domain is DAGVTQSPTHLIKTRGQQVTLRCSPKSGHDTVSWYQQALGQGPQFIFQYYEEEERQRGNFPDRFSGHQFPNYSSELNVNALLLGDSALYLCASSPLRTGTYQETQYFGPGTRLLVL.